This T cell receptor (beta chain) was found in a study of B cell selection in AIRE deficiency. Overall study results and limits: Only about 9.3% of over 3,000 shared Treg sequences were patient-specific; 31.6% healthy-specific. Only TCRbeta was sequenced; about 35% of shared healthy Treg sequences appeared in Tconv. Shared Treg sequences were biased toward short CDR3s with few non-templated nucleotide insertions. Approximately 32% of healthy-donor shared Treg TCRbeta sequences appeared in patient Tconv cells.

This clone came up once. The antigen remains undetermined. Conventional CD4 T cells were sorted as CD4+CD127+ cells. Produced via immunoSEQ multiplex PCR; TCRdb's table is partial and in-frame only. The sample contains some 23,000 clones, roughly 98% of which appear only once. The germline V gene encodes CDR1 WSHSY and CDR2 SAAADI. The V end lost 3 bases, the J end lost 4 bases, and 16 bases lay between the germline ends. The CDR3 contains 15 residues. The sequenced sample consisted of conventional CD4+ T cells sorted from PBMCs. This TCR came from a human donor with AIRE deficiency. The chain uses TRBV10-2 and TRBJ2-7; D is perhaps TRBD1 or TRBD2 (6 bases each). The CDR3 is CASSDFPQGRYEQYF. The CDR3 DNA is TGCGCCAGCAGTGATTTCCCGCAGGGGAGGTACGAGCAGTACTTC.